This TCR beta chain was observed in a study of cytomegalovirus exposure and HLA in healthy donors. Study-wide findings and caveats: HLA alleles were associated with fewer than 20,000 TCR beta sequences in a later analysis at 0.05 false discovery rate. CMV serostatus was the sole immune exposure data available. Presence/absence analyses supposed approximately even sequencing depth among donors. In an earlier analysis, most TCR beta V segments were productive about 87% or about 30% of the time.

Trimming at V came to 6 bases and at J to 1 base, leaving 3 bases not matched to a gene. The V gene's germline CDR1 is ENHRY and CDR2 SYGVKD. CDR3 size: 15 residues. Points on this clone: Its cognate antigen is unknown.

With 60 Vbeta and 13 Jbeta primers, the PCR was carried out. This table comes from immunoSEQ multiplex PCR, and its TCRdb copy is limited to in-frame clones, with some not included. Among some 130,000 clones listed, approximately 61% were seen once. J is TRBJ2-2 and V is TRBV10-3; 9 bases agree with TRBD2. The sequencing input was PBMCs. The sequence derives from a human donor in good health. CDR3 nucleotides: TGTGCCATCAGGGATAGCGGGAGGAACACCGGGGAGCTGTTTTTT. Translated: CAIRDSGRNTGELFF.